These 24 T cell receptor beta chains were all obtained from the same sample, sequenced in a study of cytomegalovirus exposure and HLA in healthy donors. PCR employed 60 Vbeta and 13 Jbeta primers. Measured with immunoSEQ multiplex PCR; TCRdb has only the in-frame clones, and not every one. The data show 110,000 or so clones, approximately 83% seen once. Sequenced material: PBMCs. The receptor source for this set is a woman in her late teens or twenties in good health and CMV-seronegative.

This chain uses TRBV4-3 with TRBJ1-2; 7 nucleotides align to TRBD1. V shed 5 bases and J 4 bases; nucleotides not matched to a gene: 10. The CDR3 runs to 15 residues. Germline V gives CDR1 LGHNA, CDR2 YSLEER. DNA of the CDR3: TGCGCCAGCAGCGAAGGGACAGATTTATTCTATGGCTACACCTTC. The encoded protein is CASSEGTDLFYGYTF.

The rearrangement uses TRBV28 and TRBJ1-2, with D tentatively TRBD1 (5 bases). Germline CDR1 is MDHEN and CDR2 is SYDVKM. CDR3 size: 13 residues. V gave up 4 bases and J gave up 1 base, with 7 bases separating them. This CDR3 is CASSSGGNYGYTF. The CDR3 DNA follows: TGTGCCAGCAGTTCGGGGGGTAACTATGGCTACACCTTC.

V and J are TRBV29-1 and TRBJ2-1; 16 bases fit TRBD2. From germline, CDR1 is SQVTM and CDR2 ANQGSEA. This CDR3 is built from 14 residues. V trimming: 6 bases; J trimming: 9 bases; junction bases outside the gene matches: 5. The CDR3 is CSVLGTSGRAEQFF. CDR3 coding DNA: TGCAGCGTGCTCGGGACTAGCGGGAGGGCTGAGCAGTTCTTC.

The CDR3 bases are TGTGCCAGCAGCCCCCGGAGCTATGGCTACACCTTC. Amino acid sequence: CASSPRSYGYTF. The chain employs TRBV11-2 and TRBJ1-2; D is unresolved. The length of the CDR3 is 12 residues. Germline V gene sequence: CDR1 SGHAT, CDR2 FQNNGV. V lost 5 bases and J lost 4, with 8 bases in between.

The chain is built from TRBV7-2 and TRBJ2-3; D uncertain. There are 17 residues in the CDR3. With 1 base removed from V and 2 bases from J, the gap between germline ends came to 16 bases. Germline CDR1 is SGHTA and CDR2 is FQGNSA. The CDR3 sequence: CASSLGLFTEHTDTQYF. The CDR3 region has the DNA TGTGCCAGCAGCTTAGGGCTGTTCACAGAACACACAGATACGCAGTATTTT. Full variable domain (outside the CDR3, taken from reference TRBV7-2 and TRBJ2-3): GAGVSQSPSNKVTEKGKDVELRCDPISGHTALYWYRQSLGQGLEFLIYFQGNSAPDKSGLPSDRFSAERTGGSVSTLTIQRTQQEDSAVYLCASSLGLFTEHTDTQYFGPGTRLTVL.

The CDR3 sequence is CASSADRAGNTIYF. In nucleotides, the CDR3 is TGTGCCAGCAGCGCGGACAGGGCCGGAAACACCATATATTTT. V usage is TRBV6-1 and J usage is TRBJ1-3; 8 bases are a match to TRBD1. This CDR3 spans 14 amino acids. J was trimmed by 4 bases and V by 6 bases; bases with no gene match: 5. Germline assignment: CDR1 MNHNS and CDR2 SASEGT.

V is TRBV2 and J is TRBJ2-1; 8 bases agree with TRBD2. CDR1 and CDR2 from the germline V gene are SNHLY and FYNNEI. The CDR3 totals 15 residues. V was pared by 4 bases and J by 3 bases, with 5 bases of the junction left unmatched. The CDR3 sequence: CASSVSAGVYNEQFF. DNA for the CDR3: TGTGCCAGCAGTGTCTCAGCGGGGGTCTACAATGAGCAGTTCTTC. The full variable domain, completed using reference TRBV2 and TRBJ2-1, is EPEVTQTPSHQVTQMGQEVILRCVPISNHLYFYWYRQILGQKVEFLVSFYNNEISEKSEIFDDQFSVERPDGSNFTLKIRSTKLEDSAMYFCASSVSAGVYNEQFFGPGTRLTVL.

The rearrangement links TRBV15 to TRBJ2-7, with D possibly matching TRBD1 (6 bases). The ends were cut back, 0 bases at V and 5 bases at J, with 14 bases in the middle. CDR1 is LNHNV and CDR2 is YYDKDF in the germline V gene (reference sequence). This CDR3 region has 15 residues. The CDR3 region has the DNA TGTGCCACCAGCAGAGATTCCGGCAGGGGAAACGAGCAGTACTTC. Amino acid sequence: CATSRDSGRGNEQYF. Together with reference TRBV15 and TRBJ2-7, the CDR3 gives the full variable domain: DAMVIQNPRYQVTQFGKPVTLSCSQTLNHNVMYWYQQKSSQAPKLLFHYYDKDFNNEADTPDNFQSRRPNTSFCFLDIRSPGLGDTAMYLCATSRDSGRGNEQYFGPGTRLTVT.

The chain combines TRBV28 with TRBJ1-1; 9 bases are a match to TRBD1. Looked up from germline, CDR1 is MDHEN and CDR2 is SYDVKM. The CDR3 sequence is 14 residues long. The ends lost 4 bases at V and 5 bases at J; junction bases unmatched: 5. The CDR3 nucleotides are TGTGCCAGCAGTTGGACAGGGGCGCGGACTGAAGCTTTCTTT. It is translated as CASSWTGARTEAFF.

This clone occurred once. The chain uses TRBV28 and TRBJ1-1; maybe TRBD1 (6 bases). CDR3 length: 15 amino acids. V lost 3 bases and J lost 1, with 12 bases in between. CDR1 and CDR2 (germline): MDHEN, SYDVKM. The chain's CDR3 is CASSLGGPRNTEAFF. CDR3 DNA: TGTGCCAGCAGTTTGGGGGGGCCCCGGAACACTGAAGCTTTCTTT.

The chain combines TRBV7-9 with TRBJ2-3, with 8 nucleotides matching TRBD1. Germline assignment: CDR1 SEHNR and CDR2 FQNEAQ (reference sequence). V was clipped by 5 bases and J by 0 bases; unmatched bases: 10. The CDR3 extends over 17 amino acids. CDR3 amino acids: CASSHTGQGMSTDTQYF. CDR3 DNA: TGTGCCAGCAGCCACACAGGACAGGGTATGAGCACAGATACGCAGTATTTT.

This clone was found a few times. This chain connects TRBV7-9 to TRBJ1-5; unclear D gene. CDR3 length: 16 residues. Trimming took off 6 bases at V and 2 bases at J, with 17 bases between the two ends. The germline V gene encodes CDR1 SEHNR and CDR2 FQNEAQ (reference sequence). The CDR3 spells CASSHKSGLGNQPQHF. The CDR3, as DNA: TGTGCCAGCAGTCATAAGTCGGGGTTAGGCAATCAGCCCCAGCATTTT.

In this sample, this clone turned up a few times. V usage is TRBV29-1 and J usage is TRBJ1-2; 10 nucleotides agree with TRBD1. The V gene end was trimmed by 5 bases and the J gene end by 3 bases; junction bases not matched to a gene: 9. The CDR3 loop spans 15 amino acids. Germline V CDR1 and CDR2: SQVTM, ANQGSEA. Here the CDR3 reads CSVTPGQGLHYGYTF. CDR3 DNA: TGCAGCGTTACTCCGGGACAGGGGTTGCACTATGGCTACACCTTC.

The rearrangement joins TRBV18 to TRBJ2-1, with a weak D call TRBD2 (5 bases). V shed 1 base and J shed 10 bases, with 26 bases lying between them. CDR1 is KGHSH and CDR2 is LQKENI in the germline V gene. The CDR3 has 18 residues. In nucleotides, the CDR3 is TGTGCCAGCTCACCACGGACTGGATCTGCCAAGCCATGGTCCGAGCAGTTCTTC. Encoded protein: CASSPRTGSAKPWSEQFF.

This chain uses TRBV28 with TRBJ1-2, with 8 bases that match TRBD1. Trimming removed 4 bases from V and 7 bases from J; junction bases left unmatched: 14. The CDR3 is 16 residues long. CDR1 is MDHEN, CDR2 SYDVKM, per germline. The CDR3 bases are TGTGCCAGCAGTTATCAGGGGGCGCGGGATGGAGGTGGCTACACCTTC. It specifies CASSYQGARDGGGYTF.

The gene calls are TRBV29-1 and TRBJ2-2, with 9 bases identical to TRBD1. Per the germline V gene, CDR1 is SQVTM and CDR2 is ANQGSEA. The CDR3 is 13 residues long. After removal of 5 bases from V and 8 bases from J, the junction contained 6 bases not matched to a gene. The CDR3 nucleotides read TGCAGCGTTTTACAGGGGGCAGCGGGGGAGCTGTTTTTT. As protein: CSVLQGAAGELFF.

This rearrangement joins TRBV7-6 to TRBJ2-2; 9 positions agree with TRBD1. J lost 5 bases, V lost 3 bases, and 4 bases had no gene match. The CDR3 has 15 residues. Germline assignment: CDR1 SGHVS and CDR2 FNYEAQ. CDR3 sequence: CASSLETGGTGELFF. For the CDR3, the DNA is TGTGCCAGCAGCTTGGAGACAGGGGGGACCGGGGAGCTGTTTTTT.

V is TRBV9 and J is TRBJ2-2; 7 nucleotides line up with TRBD2. V trimming: 8 bases; J trimming: 3 bases; junction bases outside the gene matches: 7. This CDR3 comprises 14 residues. CDR1 is SGDLS, CDR2 YYNGEE, per germline. CDR3: CARMGGGDTGELFF. As DNA, the CDR3 is TGTGCCAGGATGGGGGGGGGTGACACCGGGGAGCTGTTTTTT.

The genes are TRBV9 and TRBJ2-7; 9 bases are a match to TRBD1. The CDR3 totals 14 residues. Per the germline V gene, CDR1 is SGDLS and CDR2 is YYNGEE. V trimming: 0 bases; J trimming: 3 bases; junction bases outside the gene matches: 1. This CDR3 is CASSVADRGYEQYF. CDR3 nucleotide sequence: TGTGCCAGCAGCGTAGCGGACAGGGGCTACGAGCAGTACTTC.

The CDR3 spells CASSPRTAIATNEKLFF. CDR3 coding DNA: TGTGCCAGCTCACCCCGGACAGCGATTGCAACTAATGAAAAACTGTTTTTT. V and J are TRBV18 and TRBJ1-4; D possibly corresponds to TRBD1 (6 bases). Per the germline V gene, CDR1 is KGHSH and CDR2 is LQKENI. This CDR3 is built from 17 residues. Trimming pared 3 bases from V and 0 bases from J, leaving 14 bases between. The full variable domain, completed using reference TRBV18 and TRBJ1-4, is NAGVMQNPRHLVRRRGQEARLRCSPMKGHSHVYWYRQLPEEGLKFMVYLQKENIIDESGMPKERFSAEFPKEGPSILRIQQVVRGDSAAYFCASSPRTAIATNEKLFFGSGTQLSVL.

The chain couples TRBV28 to TRBJ1-5; TRBD1 agrees at 8 bases. CDR1 MDHEN and CDR2 SYDVKM come from the germline V gene. The CDR3 is made up of 16 amino acids. Germline trimming cut 5 bases from V and 6 bases from J; bases unmatched to any gene: 12. In nucleotides, the CDR3 is TGTGCCAGCAGTCTACCGACAGGGGTCGACGGTCAGCCCCAGCATTTT. Amino acids: CASSLPTGVDGQPQHF.

J is TRBJ1-5 and V is TRBV28; the match to TRBD1 covers 11 bases. CDR3 size: 16 residues. The V and J ends lost 5 bases and 4 bases, in that order; junction bases with no gene match: 7. The germline V gene has CDR1 MDHEN and CDR2 SYDVKM. DNA for the CDR3: TGTGCCAGCAGTGCAGGGACAGGGGGGAATAATCAGCCCCAGCATTTT. Residues: CASSAGTGGNNQPQHF. Variable domain in full (rest from reference TRBV28 and TRBJ1-5): DVKVTQSSRYLVKRTGEKVFLECVQDMDHENMFWYRQDPGLGLRLIYFSYDVKMKEKGDIPEGYSVSREKKERFSLILESASTNQTSMYLCASSAGTGGNNQPQHFGDGTRLSIL.

V is TRBV5-6 and J is TRBJ1-2; unclear D gene. Germline loops: CDR1 SGHDT, CDR2 YYEEEE. The CDR3 consists of 18 residues. The V gene lost 4 bases and the J gene lost 0 bases, with 22 bases spanning the gap. The CDR3 sequence: CASSLTSKPLPANYGYTF. The DNA of the CDR3 is TGTGCCAGCAGCCTCACTAGTAAACCACTACCGGCTAACTATGGCTACACCTTC.

This rearrangement joins TRBV7-6 to TRBJ2-3, with 11 nucleotides matching TRBD2. CDR3 length: 15 amino acids. CDR1 is SGHVS and CDR2 is FNYEAQ in the germline V gene. V lost 4 bases to trimming and J lost 5 bases; unmatched junction nucleotides: 5. The chain's CDR3 is CASSSSGTSGDTQYF. CDR3 in DNA: TGTGCCAGCAGCTCCTCCGGGACTAGCGGAGATACGCAGTATTTT.